Presented here are 13 T cell receptor beta chains from one specimen sequenced in a study of graft-versus-host responses after intestinal transplantation. Antigen specificity for these receptors is unknown. The method was immunoSEQ multiplex PCR; TCRdb's version includes in-frame clones alone and lacks a portion of them. The sample records roughly 90,000 clones, more than 85% being singletons. The sample consisted of unstimulated CD4+ T cells sorted from spleen or lymph node cells, taken before transplant. The source is a human donor who was the organ donor for an intestinal transplant.

The chain recombines TRBV7-3 with TRBJ2-1; maybe TRBD2 (6 bases). This CDR3 contains 19 residues. Germline V gene lookup returns CDR1 SGHTA and CDR2 FQGTGA. The ends were cut back, 4 bases at V and 6 bases at J, with 28 bases in the middle. CDR3 sequence: CASSSQPFPGRDMVNEQFF. The CDR3 DNA sequence: TGTGCCAGCAGCTCCCAGCCGTTCCCCGGGAGAGACATGGTCAATGAGCAGTTCTTC. The variable domain in full, completed from reference TRBV7-3 and TRBJ2-1, reads GAGVSQTPSNKVTEKGKYVELRCDPISGHTALYWYRQSLGQGPEFLIYFQGTGAADDSGLPNDRFFAVRPEGSVSTLKIQRTERGDSAVYLCASSSQPFPGRDMVNEQFFGPGTRLTVL.

The chain has TRBV11-2 and TRBJ1-1; a weak D match, TRBD1 (5 bases). Germline V gene sequence: CDR1 SGHAT, CDR2 FQNNGV. The CDR3 runs to 13 residues. V lost 5 bases and J 6 bases, leaving 13 bases between the germline ends. The CDR3 spells CASSPGFIPEAFF. CDR3 DNA sequence: TGTGCCAGCAGCCCAGGGTTTATCCCTGAAGCTTTCTTT.

This clone was observed once. This rearrangement joins TRBV30 to TRBJ1-5, with 9 positions matching TRBD1. The length of the CDR3 is 16 residues. Germline lookup yields CDR1 GTSNPN and CDR2 SVGIG (reference sequence). Losses at the gene ends were 4 bases for V and 7 bases for J; bases not matched to a gene: 14. In DNA form, the CDR3 reads TGTGCCTGGACGTACTTTCCGGACAGGGGTGAGCAGCCCCAGCATTTT. Translated: CAWTYFPDRGEQPQHF.

A few counts support this clone. The rearrangement joins TRBV30 to TRBJ1-5; D is unresolved. Trimming removed 3 bases from V and 2 bases from J, with 11 bases in between. The CDR3 is made up of 14 amino acids. Germline V gene lookup returns CDR1 GTSNPN and CDR2 SVGIG (reference sequence). The CDR3 bases are TGTGCCTGGAGGGGCAATTCGGGCAATCAGCCCCAGCATTTT. Residues: CAWRGNSGNQPQHF.

The genes are TRBV27 and TRBJ2-7, with TRBD2 matching 13 bases. The CDR3 has 14 amino acids. V gave up 6 bases and J gave up 6 bases; unmatched junction bases: 5. The germline V gene encodes CDR1 MNHEY and CDR2 SMNVEV (reference sequence). The CDR3 spells CASREGLAGREQYF. The DNA of the CDR3 is TGTGCCAGCAGAGAGGGACTAGCGGGGCGCGAGCAGTACTTC.

The rearrangement uses TRBV21-1 and TRBJ1-6. TRBV21-1 is a pseudogene. The CDR3 has 16 residues. The CDR3 coding sequence is TGTGCCAGCAGCAAATGTCGGGAACAGTATAATTCACCCCTCCACTTT. Protein sequence: CASSKCREQYNSPLHF.

The V and J genes are TRBV30 and TRBJ1-1; D remains ambiguous. This CDR3 contains 11 residues. CDR1 and CDR2 from the germline V gene are GTSNPN and SVGIG (reference sequence). V lost 0 bases and J lost 11, with 10 bases in between. In DNA, the CDR3 is TGTGCCTGGAGTGTGAACCGGGAGGCTTTCTTT. It is translated as CAWSVNREAFF.

This chain uses TRBV15 with TRBJ2-5, with 7 bases aligning to TRBD2. This CDR3 has 15 residues. J gave up 4 bases and V 0 bases, and 5 bases lay outside the gene matches. The germline gives CDR1 LNHNV, CDR2 YYDKDF (reference sequence). DNA of the CDR3: TGTGCCACCAGCAGAGATCGCCAGCGGGGAGAGACCCAGTACTTC. Its translation: CATSRDRQRGETQYF.

The genes are TRBV10-1 and TRBJ1-4; TRBD1 matches 11 bases. This CDR3 is 23 amino acids long. Germline lookup yields CDR1 WNHNN and CDR2 SYGVQD (reference sequence). The trim removed 6 bases at V and 7 bases at J, leaving 31 bases unmatched. CDR3 sequence (DNA): TGCGCCAGCAGAGTTAAGCTTTGGGGGCGGGAGGGACAGGGGGGTTCCTTCGGTGAAAAACTGTTTTTT. Residues: CASRVKLWGREGQGGSFGEKLFF.

This chain joins TRBV21-1 and TRBJ2-5; the D segment call TRBD2 is taken from the table without a DNA check. TRBV21-1 is noted as a pseudogene. The CDR3 totals 15 residues. CDR3 coding DNA: TGTGCCAGCAGCAAACAGGCGGGGCGCCGGGAGACCCAGTACTTC. It translates to CASSKQAGRRETQYF.

This clone appeared a single time. The V and J genes are TRBV9 and TRBJ2-5; TRBD1 is a possible D gene (5 bases). CDR3 length: 14 residues. From germline, CDR1 is SGDLS and CDR2 YYNGEE. Trimming pared 0 bases from V and 5 bases from J, leaving 11 bases between. CDR3: CASSVASGWETQYF. The CDR3 nucleotides are TGTGCCAGCAGCGTAGCGTCAGGGTGGGAGACCCAGTACTTC.

The rearrangement links TRBV6-1 to TRBJ2-4; no clear D. Germline CDR1 reads MNHNS; CDR2 reads SASEGT. Trimming stripped 3 bases from V and 11 bases from J, with 17 bases between. This CDR3 region has 14 residues. CDR3 loop: CASSDVDIFGLQYF. The CDR3 bases are TGTGCCAGCAGTGACGTCGACATTTTCGGTCTTCAGTACTTC.

V is TRBV6-6 and J is TRBJ2-1, with 11 bases lining up with TRBD2. Germline V gives CDR1 MNHNY, CDR2 SVGAGI (reference sequence). Trimming removed 2 bases from V and 9 bases from J; junction bases left unmatched: 9. The CDR3 length is 16 residues. In DNA form, the CDR3 reads TGTGCCAGCAGTTACAATAGCGGGGGGGCCTCGGGTGAGCAGTTCTTC. It translates to CASSYNSGGASGEQFF.